Below, one TCR beta chain is given with its context. Antigen: not known. This specimen comes from a study of immune heterogeneity within non-small cell lung tumors. Whole-study context: Histology included several squamous cell carcinomas, over 8 non-squamous carcinomas and 1 unspecified tumor. Findings and caveats of the study: Between individual patients, the high-frequency T-cell receptor beta clonotypes largely differed. While identical dominant CDR3 beta clonotypes recurred across tumor sites within a patient, high-frequency clones unique to individual sites also appeared. Local T-cell clonality and local tumor mutational burden correlated moderately but significantly (R around 0.3).

Bulk tumor genomic DNA, 500 to 650 ng per sample, was the template. In surgery, several biopsies were collected from each primary tumor at widely spaced sites. Undergoing curative surgery were patients whose non-small cell lung cancer was untreated and newly diagnosed. Amplifying TCR beta CDR3 involved multiplex PCR carried out with 32 V and 13 J primers. TCRdb fed the multiplex PCR reads into MiXCR, producing one record per CDR3 protein. Seen here are 15,000 or so distinct CDR3 sequences, approximately 29% observed once, and the top ten hold around 15%. V shed 7 bases and J 7 bases; nucleotides not matched to a gene: 11. The CDR3 is made up of 14 amino acids. Germline V gives CDR1 SQVTM, CDR2 ANQGSEA.

The clonotype comes from a woman aged 45-59 years with non-small cell lung cancer. The sequencing sample was made of lung tumor tissue. The chain links TRBV29-1 to TRBJ1-4; 8 nucleotides agree with TRBD1. CDR3 sequence reads: CSGAAGGEGEKLFF. CDR3 nucleotide sequence: TGCAGCGGGGCGGCAGGGGGCGAGGGTGAAAAACTGTTTTTT. Looking up the rest from reference TRBV29-1 and TRBJ1-4 gives the full variable domain: SAVISQKPSRDICQRGTSLTIQCQVDSQVTMMFWYRQQPGQSLTLIATANQGSEATYESGFVIDKFPISRPNLTFSTLTVSNMSPEDSSIYLCSGAAGGEGEKLFFGSGTQLSVL.